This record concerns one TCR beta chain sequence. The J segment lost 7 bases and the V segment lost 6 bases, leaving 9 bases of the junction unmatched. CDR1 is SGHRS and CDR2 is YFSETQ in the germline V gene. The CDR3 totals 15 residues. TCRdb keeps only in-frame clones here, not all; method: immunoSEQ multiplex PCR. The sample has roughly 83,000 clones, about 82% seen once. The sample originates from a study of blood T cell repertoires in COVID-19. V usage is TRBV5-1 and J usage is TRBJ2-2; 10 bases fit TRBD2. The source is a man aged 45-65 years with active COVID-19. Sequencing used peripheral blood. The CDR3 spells CASNLAGDHGGELFF. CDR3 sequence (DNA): TGCGCCAGCAACCTAGCGGGAGATCATGGCGGGGAGCTGTTTTTT.